This T cell receptor beta chain came from a study of T-cell reconstitution after alpha-beta-depleted transplantation in children. V lost 2 bases, J lost 9 bases, and 22 bases lay in between. Germline V gene sequence: CDR1 SQVTM, CDR2 ANQGSEA. This CDR3 has 15 amino acids. The TCRbeta library was prepared with unique molecular identifiers. TCRdb reprocessed the PCR reads via MiXCR and lists one record per CDR3 protein. The repertoire includes more than 100,000 distinct CDR3 sequences, around 23% of them detected once, and over 9.5% sits in the top ten. The specimen was PBMCs, mostly from graft donor cells, collected 180 days after TCRalphabeta/CD19-depleted stem cell transplant. This rearrangement joins TRBV29-1 to TRBJ2-5; no clear D. The sequence derives from a male patient aged 2-10 years who had a stem cell transplant for chronic granulomatous disease, so the T cells may come from the graft donor. The CDR3 DNA reads TGCAGCGTTGAATACTGGAACCAGGCCCCTTCGGCCCAGTACTTC. This sequence encodes CSVEYWNQAPSAQYF.